This T cell receptor beta chain was recorded in a study of T cells in Graves' hyperthyroidism and ophthalmopathy. Overall study results and limits: Blood held most thyroid clonotypes expanded above 0.001 frequency.

This clonotype appeared many times. The target antigen is unknown. Fresh 10 ml peripheral blood yielded PBMCs. The germline CDR1 and CDR2 sequences are MNHEY and SMNVEV (reference sequence). This CDR3 has 18 residues. J gave up 0 bases and V 0 bases, and 10 bases lay outside the gene matches. From RNA transcripts, TCR beta CDR3 regions were amplified. Primed by the HTBI set, a first-round RT-PCR was run on the TCR CDR3. TCRdb fed the multiplex PCR reads into MiXCR, producing one record per CDR3 protein. The sample lists around 600,000 distinct CDR3 sequences, around 14% seen once, with roughly 6.9% in the top ten.

Sequenced sample: blood. The clonotype originates from a woman aged 18-35 years with Graves' ophthalmopathy. This chain connects TRBV27 to TRBJ1-1, with 7 bases identical to TRBD1. The CDR3 bases are TGTGCCAGCAGTTTATCGGAGGGGGCGTGGAGGATGAACACTGAAGCTTTCTTT. Protein product: CASSLSEGAWRMNTEAFF.